This TCR beta chain appears in the sequencing data of a study of human T cells and chemical hapten exposure. Across the study: The patients were mostly female; they had alopecia areata, totalis or universalis.

Each CDR3 protein is one row after TCRdb ran MiXCR on the RACE reads. Of roughly 98,000 distinct CDR3 sequences listed, around 11% were seen once; the top ten hold around 2.2%. This clonotype was seen more than once but under ten times. V was clipped by 2 bases and J by 0 bases, with 14 bases between them. The CDR3 is 17 residues long. Germline V gene sequence: CDR1 MNHEY, CDR2 SVGAGI. Time point in this sample: patch test 1, 2 weeks after DPC sensitization. Treatment described: therapeutic diphenylcyclopropenone sensitization with weekly scalp DPC. Someone pulled total RNA out of unfractionated whole blood.

V gene TRBV6-5 combines with J gene TRBJ1-3; D is undetermined. The source is a woman between 35 and 50 years old with alopecia areata. Some clones in this sample may be carry-over from other donors' samples. The material was whole blood, obtained in connection with sensitization to the hapten diphenylcyclopropenone (DPC). CDR3 region: CASSYRPMVASGNTIYF. The CDR3 bases are TGTGCCAGCAGTTACCGTCCCATGGTGGCCTCTGGAAACACCATATATTTT.